Listed below are T cell receptor beta chains from one sample, sequenced in a study of blood T cell repertoires in COVID-19. Profiled with immunoSEQ multiplex PCR; TCRdb holds only in-frame clones, not every one. The sample contains tens of thousands of clones, around 91% of which appear only once. Sequencing was done on a sample of peripheral blood. The source of these receptors is a human donor in a cohort sampled during active COVID-19. Both conserved end residues are part of each CDR3. D genes are given only for firm matches. Clone size appears in some rows only: once, few, many, or a class for an expanded clone.

>TRBJ2-7|once|TRBV19|-
TGTGCCAGGGGGGGAGAATGGGGCAACGGGTTCTACGAGCAGTACTTC
CARGGEWGNGFYEQYF
>TRBJ1-1|-|TRBV2|-
TGTGCCAGCAGTGAAAACAGGGAAATAGGGAACACTGAAGCTTTCTTT
CASSENREIGNTEAFF
>TRBJ2-7|-|TRBV12-3/TRBV12-4|-
TGTGCCAGCAGTTTGGCCCTCCGCGAGCAGTACTTC
CASSLALREQYF
>TRBJ1-6|-|TRBV23-1|-
TGCGCCAGCAGTCAATCGGGCCCCGACAGCTTTCATAATTCACCCCTCCACTTT
CASSQSGPDSFHNSPLHF
>TRBJ2-3|-|TRBV19|TRBD2
TGTGCCAGTAGTATTCGGGGACTAGCGGGCCAACGAGATACGCAGTATTTT
CASSIRGLAGQRDTQYF
>TRBJ2-1|-|TRBV12-5|-
TGTGCTAGTGGCCCACCCGGGGAGCAGTTCTTC
CASGPPGEQFF
>TRBJ1-2|-|TRBV7-3|-
TGTGCCAGCAGCACCCGGACAGAAGCTAACTATGGCTACACCTTC
CASSTRTEANYGYTF
>TRBJ1-1|-|TRBV4-3|TRBD1
TGCGCCAGCAGCTTTCAGGGGGGGAACACTGAAGCTTTCTTT
CASSFQGGNTEAFF
>TRBJ1-2|-|TRBV19|TRBD1
TGTGCCAGTACGGGACAGGCGAATGGCTACACCTTC
CASTGQANGYTF
>TRBJ1-1|-|TRBV6-6|TRBD1
TGTGCCAGCACCTTAGACAGGGTGGGGACTGAAGCTTTCTTT
CASTLDRVGTEAFF
>TRBJ2-7|-|TRBV6-5|TRBD1
TGTGCCAGCAGCCCAGACAGGGCCTATCGTTACGAGCAGTACTTC
CASSPDRAYRYEQYF
>TRBJ2-7|-|TRBV9|-
TGTGCCAGCAGCGGCCGACAGGAAACCTCCTACGAGCAGTACTTC
CASSGRQETSYEQYF
>TRBJ2-7|-|TRBV5-6|TRBD2
TGTGCCAGCAGCCGGGGGACTAGCGGGTCCTACGAGCAGTACTTC
CASSRGTSGSYEQYF
>TRBJ2-5|-|TRBV7-2|TRBD2
TGTGCCAGCAGCTTAGCGGGGCGGGGGAACCAAGAGACCCAGTACTTC
CASSLAGRGNQETQYF
>TRBJ1-1|once|TRBV29-1|-
TGCAGCGTTGAAACAGGGCTGGGTGAAGCTTTCTTT
CSVETGLGEAFF
>TRBJ1-1|-|TRBV7-8|-
TGTGCCAGCAGCTTAGCGAGGAGGGCGAACACTGAAGCTTTCTTT
CASSLARRANTEAFF
>TRBJ1-3|-|TRBV7-2|-
TGTGCCAGCAGCTTAGGACTCAGCAACACCATATATTTT
CASSLGLSNTIYF
>TRBJ2-7|-|TRBV28|-
TGTGCCAGCAGTGCGGGACAGCCGGTTCCTTACTACGAGCAGTACTTC
CASSAGQPVPYYEQYF
>TRBJ1-3|-|TRBV6-1|-
TGTGCCAGCAGTGAGCCAGGGACTGGAAACACCATATATTTT
CASSEPGTGNTIYF
>TRBJ1-1|-|TRBV5-6|TRBD1
TGTGCCAGCAGCTTGGGGACAGGGGCCCACACTGAAGCTTTCTTT
CASSLGTGAHTEAFF
>TRBJ1-1|-|TRBV7-2|TRBD1
TGTGCCAGCAGCTTGGGACAGGGGAACACTGAAGCTTTCTTT
CASSLGQGNTEAFF
>TRBJ2-7|-|TRBV10-3|TRBD1
TGTGCCATCAGTGAGTCGACAGGGATCCACGAGCAGTACTTC
CAISESTGIHEQYF
>TRBJ2-7|-|TRBV7-2|-
TGTGCCAGCAGCTACAGGGAGAGCGAGCAGTACTTC
CASSYRESEQYF
>TRBJ1-1|many|TRBV9|TRBD1
TGTGCCAGCAGCGCCAACAGGGGCCGCACTGAAGCTTTCTTT
CASSANRGRTEAFF
>TRBJ1-5|-|TRBV6-4|-
TGTGCCAGCAGAAGGACAGCCTATAGCAATCAGCCCCAGCATTTT
CASRRTAYSNQPQHF
>TRBJ2-7|-|TRBV9|TRBD1
TGTGCCAGCAGCCCTCGGGACAGCTCCTACGAGCAGTACTTC
CASSPRDSSYEQYF
>TRBJ1-1|-|TRBV6-2/TRBV6-3|-
TGTGCCAGCAGTTCCCCCAGGTGGGCTTTCTTT
CASSSPRWAFF
>TRBJ2-7|-|TRBV2|-
TGTGCCAGCAGGGCATCCTACGAGCAGTACTTC
CASRASYEQYF
>TRBJ2-2|-|TRBV10-2|-
TGCGCCAGCAGTGACTGGACTTGGGATCGGGACACCGGGGAGCTGTTTTTT
CASSDWTWDRDTGELFF
>TRBJ2-7|once|TRBV6-1|-
TGTGCCAGCAGTGCCTTCAGTGGTTCAGGGCCGAACGAGCAGTACTTC
CASSAFSGSGPNEQYF
>TRBJ2-6|-|TRBV7-6|-
TGTGCCAGCAGCGACACTCGATCTGGGGCCAACGTCCTGACTTTC
CASSDTRSGANVLTF
>TRBJ1-1|-|TRBV30|-
TGTGCCTGGATGTGGGGGGGGCTAGACACTGAAGCTTTCTTT
CAWMWGGLDTEAFF
>TRBJ2-5|-|TRBV5-4|TRBD2
TGTGCCAGCAGCTCTCGGGGGGACCAAGAGACCCAGTACTTC
CASSSRGDQETQYF
>TRBJ1-6|-|TRBV7-9|-
TGTGCCAGCAGCTTAGCTACGGGGAGTGATTCACCCCTCCACTTT
CASSLATGSDSPLHF
>TRBJ2-7|-|TRBV27|TRBD2
TGTGCCAGCAGTCCCCGGGACTATCATATCGAGCAGTACTTC
CASSPRDYHIEQYF
>TRBJ1-3|-|TRBV6-5|TRBD1
TGTGCCAGCAGGGGACAGGAGCCCCTAAACACCATATATTTT
CASRGQEPLNTIYF
>TRBJ1-2|once|TRBV9|TRBD1
TGTGCCAGCAGCGGAACGACAGGGGACTATGGCTACACCTTC
CASSGTTGDYGYTF
>TRBJ1-5|few|TRBV6-6|TRBD1
TGTGCCAGCAGCCTCACCAGGGGGCCAAGCAATCAGCCCCAGCATTTT
CASSLTRGPSNQPQHF
>TRBJ1-3|-|TRBV11-2|-
TGTGCCAGCAGCCCAGGACAGTACTCTGGAAACACCATATATTTT
CASSPGQYSGNTIYF
>TRBJ2-7|-|TRBV6-5|-
TGTGCCAGCAGTTCAGGGGACCCGAATTTGAAGCAGTACTTC
CASSSGDPNLKQYF
>TRBJ1-2|-|TRBV9|TRBD1
TGTGCCAGCAGCGTAGCTCCACAGGGGGCTACCTATGGCTACACCTTC
CASSVAPQGATYGYTF
>TRBJ2-7|once|TRBV30|TRBD1
TGTGCCTGGCGAGGGGACAGGGAGATCTACGAGCAGTACTTC
CAWRGDREIYEQYF
>TRBJ1-2|-|TRBV7-2|-
TGTGCCAGCAGCTTCCTCCGGACAGACTATGGCTACACCTTC
CASSFLRTDYGYTF
>TRBJ1-1|-|TRBV4-2|-
TGTGCCAGCAGCCAAGTTCTGGGGGGCACTGAAGCTTTCTTT
CASSQVLGGTEAFF
>TRBJ2-7|-|TRBV3-1/TRBV3-2|TRBD2
TGTGCCAGCAGCCCTTATAGCGGGGGGGCCGGGGGAGACTCCTACGAGCAGTACTTC
CASSPYSGGAGGDSYEQYF
>TRBJ2-7|-|TRBV4-1|-
TGCGCCAGCAGCCCGGTGCTCTACGAGCAGTACTTC
CASSPVLYEQYF
>TRBJ2-3|-|TRBV18|-
TGTGCCAGCTCCCCAGGGCCGGAGTATTTT
CASSPGPEYF
>TRBJ1-4|-|TRBV6-1|TRBD1
TGTGCCAGCAGTGAGGGACAGGGGTTAGCTAATGAAAAACTGTTTTTT
CASSEGQGLANEKLFF
>TRBJ1-1|-|TRBV2|-
TGTGCCAGCAGTGAAGGTAAGGGCCTCTCAGGGCCTGAAGCTTTCTTT
CASSEGKGLSGPEAFF
>TRBJ1-2|-|TRBV7-2|TRBD1
TGTGCCAGCAGCTTCAGCAGGGGGAATCCGTTTGGCTACACCTTC
CASSFSRGNPFGYTF